This T cell receptor (beta chain) comes out of a study of identical twins (dated by TCRdb to about 2016). For context, the study as a whole: TCR alpha and beta repertoires from monozygotic twins, unrelated adults of various ages and cord blood were deep-sequenced to test whether fetal clonotypes persist. To rule out contamination, the twin experiments were replicated at different times with different library preparation protocols.

Every donor in the study was a healthy Caucasian. Broad study findings and their caveats: Abundant cord blood beta clonotypes had fewer insertions, young adult naive repertoires showed a similar but weaker trend, and memory repertoires showed no such trend. Invariant T cells such as MAIT and iNKT could partly confound zero-insertion analyses, although diverse VJ usage argued against such confounding for most clonotypes. Because the same donors could not be followed over many years, conclusions were based on cross-sectional statistical analysis. A weaker excess of twin sharing was found in beta out-of-frame sequences because the signal-to-noise ratio was lowered by fewer shared sequences. Compared with coincidental sharing between unrelated individuals, out-of-frame TCR alpha sequences shared between twins showed an excess of sequences with low generation probability. In monozygotic twins, recombination models systematically underestimated out-of-frame TCR alpha sharing, but the models matched the sharing seen between unrelated individuals.

V is cut by 3 bases and J by 4 bases, and the space between the germline ends is 12 bases. Inclusive of the bounding cysteine and phenylalanine, the CDR3 is 14 residues long. Solely the CDR3 DNA is kept, with 42 bases framed from the first base. As encoded in the germline V gene (reference sequence), CDR1 is MNHEY while CDR2 is SMNVEV. Receptor amplification or capture employed 5' RACE. Sequencing relied on an Illumina HiSeq 2000. Template switching introduced a universal primer binding site; the final cDNA contained a unique molecular identifier, enabling accurate counting of TCR cDNA molecules. Specific primers in the conserved constant-segment region were used to synthesize first-strand cDNA for the TCR alpha and beta chains. To control for contamination, each cDNA library was double barcoded with a SMART-Mk sample barcode plus Illumina barcodes. TruSeq adapter sequences and Illumina sample barcodes were added in two successive PCR steps. TCR alpha and beta cDNA libraries were sequenced on the Illumina HiSeq platform with custom primers. The authors processed their data as follows. Unique molecular identifiers were extracted from raw reads with MiGEC, and CDR3 positions were determined with MiXCR. Recombination models were inferred per individual with the repgenHMM and IGoR tools using an EM algorithm. The tcR package in R was used for shared clonotype analysis, with sharing normalized by the product of cloneset sizes. Out-of-frame nonproductive sequences were analyzed to study raw recombination free of thymic and clonal selection effects. The public reads were reprocessed in TCRdb via fastp at Q25 and MiXCR, keeping in-frame beta chains. For every CDR3 protein sequence, its rows merge into one entry that carries the most common genes and DNA. The V and J calls here are based on TCRdb, not the publication. A total of roughly 1,500,000 distinct CDR3 sequences appear in this sample, about 30% of them only once. The ten most abundant clones make up 0.27% of the sample.

This clonotype appeared a few times. Its antigen has not been determined. No base quality information exists; no much larger clone differs at one position. This receptor was obtained from a newborn girl in good health. Source material: cord blood. This receptor chain uses TRBV27 and TRBJ1-1, with the identity of the D gene unclear. The nucleotide sequence reads as follows: TGTGCCAGCAGTTTTGATAGAGCTAGCACTGAAGCTTTCTTT. Its protein is CASSFDRASTEAFF.